Described below is a single TCR beta chain sequence and its context. Enrollees, roughly 18 to 90 years old, lived in 24 US areas. The source of the sample is a study of blood T cell repertoires in COVID-19. The table came from immunoSEQ multiplex PCR; TCRdb's copy has only in-frame clones and leaves some out. The sample holds approximately 250,000 clones, 85% to 90% seen once. This sequence originates from a woman in her thirties with acute COVID-19. The sample comprised PBMCs or T cells enriched from blood (not recorded which).

In DNA form, the CDR3 reads TGTGCCTTCCAAGAGCGGAGAAACACCGGGGAGCTGTTTTTT. It yields the protein CAFQERRNTGELFF. The J gene is TRBJ2-2, the V gene TRBV7-9; TRBD2 might be the D (5 bases). The CDR3 totals 14 residues. V shed 11 bases and J shed 2 bases, with 15 bases lying between them. Germline-derived CDR1 and CDR2 are SEHNR and FQNEAQ (reference sequence).